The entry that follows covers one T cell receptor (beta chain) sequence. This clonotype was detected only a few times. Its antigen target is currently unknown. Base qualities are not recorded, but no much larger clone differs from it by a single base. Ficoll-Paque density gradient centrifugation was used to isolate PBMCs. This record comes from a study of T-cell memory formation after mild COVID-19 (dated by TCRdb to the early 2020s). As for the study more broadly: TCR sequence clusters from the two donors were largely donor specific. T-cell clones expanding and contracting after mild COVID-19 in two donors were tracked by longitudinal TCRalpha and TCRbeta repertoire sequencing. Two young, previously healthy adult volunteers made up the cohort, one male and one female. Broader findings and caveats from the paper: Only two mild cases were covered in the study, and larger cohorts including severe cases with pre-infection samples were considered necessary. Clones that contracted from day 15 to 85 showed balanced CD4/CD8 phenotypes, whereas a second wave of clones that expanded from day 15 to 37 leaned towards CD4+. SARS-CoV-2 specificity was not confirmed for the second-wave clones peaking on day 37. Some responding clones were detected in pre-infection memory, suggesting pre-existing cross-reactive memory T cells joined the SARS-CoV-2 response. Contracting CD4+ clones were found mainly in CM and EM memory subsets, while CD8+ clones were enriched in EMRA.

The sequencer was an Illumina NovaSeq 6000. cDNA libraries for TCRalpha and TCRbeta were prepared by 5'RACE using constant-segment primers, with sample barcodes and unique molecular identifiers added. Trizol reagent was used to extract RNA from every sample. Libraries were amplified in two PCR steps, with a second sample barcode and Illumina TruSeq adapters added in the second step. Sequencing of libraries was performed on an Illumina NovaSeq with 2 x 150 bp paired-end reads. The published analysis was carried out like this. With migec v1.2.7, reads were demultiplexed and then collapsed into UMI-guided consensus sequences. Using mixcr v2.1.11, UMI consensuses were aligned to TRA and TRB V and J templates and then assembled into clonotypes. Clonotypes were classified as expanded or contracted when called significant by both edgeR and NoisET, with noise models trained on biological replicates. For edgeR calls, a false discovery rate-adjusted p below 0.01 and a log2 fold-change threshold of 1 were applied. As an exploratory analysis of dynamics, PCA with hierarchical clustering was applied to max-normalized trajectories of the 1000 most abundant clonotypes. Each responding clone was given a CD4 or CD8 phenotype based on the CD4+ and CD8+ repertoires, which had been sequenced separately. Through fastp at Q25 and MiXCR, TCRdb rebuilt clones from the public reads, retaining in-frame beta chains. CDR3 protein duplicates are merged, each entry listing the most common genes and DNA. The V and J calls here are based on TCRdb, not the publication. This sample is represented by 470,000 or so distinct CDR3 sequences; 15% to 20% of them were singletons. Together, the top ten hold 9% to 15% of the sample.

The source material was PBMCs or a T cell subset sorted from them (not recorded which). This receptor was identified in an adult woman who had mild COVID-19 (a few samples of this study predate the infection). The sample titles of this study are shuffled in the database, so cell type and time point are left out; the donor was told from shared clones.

The nucleotide sequence is TGTGCCAGCAGCAATTCGCCCCGGGGGATCTACGAGCAGTACTTC. Protein translation: CASSNSPRGIYEQYF. The receptor chain draws on TRBV7-8 and TRBJ2-7, and the D gene may be TRBD2, 6 bases matching. The V end loses 5 bases and the J end loses 3 bases, and a stretch of 17 bases separates them. There are 15 amino acids in the CDR3, from cysteine to phenylalanine inclusive. The DNA shown is the 45-base CDR3, in frame from base 1. CDR1 SGHVS and CDR2 FQNEAQ are derived from the germline V gene.